This T cell receptor beta chain stems from a study of blood T cell repertoires in COVID-19. At the level of the study: Spain, Italy and the United States supplied samples that represented acute and convalescent COVID-19. Sources were T cells, B-cell-depleted T cells, or PBMCs; the material itself was cDNA or gDNA.

Authors' processing steps: For nucleated cells, counts were estimated from reference gene primer amplification. Only in-frame clones appear in the TCRdb table, and some are missing; sequencing was by immunoSEQ multiplex PCR. V, J and clone size reflect that table, while D and trimming were determined from the DNA. The table shows around 250,000 clones, with about 86% occurring only once. The TCR was taken from a man aged 45 to 65 with active or convalescent COVID-19. Sequencing was performed on peripheral blood.

The CDR3 sequence: CASRPPGEITLHF. CDR3 DNA sequence: TGTGCCAGCAGGCCCCCAGGGGAAATCACCCTCCACTTT. The V and J genes are TRBV6-5 and TRBJ1-6; TRBD1 might be the D (6 bases). The CDR3 contains 13 residues. The V end lost 6 bases, the J end lost 14 bases, and 17 bases lay between the germline ends. Looked up from germline, CDR1 is MNHEY and CDR2 is SVGAGI.